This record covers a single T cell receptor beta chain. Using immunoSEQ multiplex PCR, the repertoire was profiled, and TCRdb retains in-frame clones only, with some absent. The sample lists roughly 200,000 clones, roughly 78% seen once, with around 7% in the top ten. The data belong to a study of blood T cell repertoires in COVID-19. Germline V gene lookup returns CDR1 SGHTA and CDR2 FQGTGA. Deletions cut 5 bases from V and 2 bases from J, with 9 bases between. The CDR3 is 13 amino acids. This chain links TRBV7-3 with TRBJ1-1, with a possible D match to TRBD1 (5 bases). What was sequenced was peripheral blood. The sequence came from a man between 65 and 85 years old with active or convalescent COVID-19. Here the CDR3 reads CASSGQGNTEAFF. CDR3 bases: TGTGCCAGCAGCGGGCAGGGCAACACTGAAGCTTTCTTT.